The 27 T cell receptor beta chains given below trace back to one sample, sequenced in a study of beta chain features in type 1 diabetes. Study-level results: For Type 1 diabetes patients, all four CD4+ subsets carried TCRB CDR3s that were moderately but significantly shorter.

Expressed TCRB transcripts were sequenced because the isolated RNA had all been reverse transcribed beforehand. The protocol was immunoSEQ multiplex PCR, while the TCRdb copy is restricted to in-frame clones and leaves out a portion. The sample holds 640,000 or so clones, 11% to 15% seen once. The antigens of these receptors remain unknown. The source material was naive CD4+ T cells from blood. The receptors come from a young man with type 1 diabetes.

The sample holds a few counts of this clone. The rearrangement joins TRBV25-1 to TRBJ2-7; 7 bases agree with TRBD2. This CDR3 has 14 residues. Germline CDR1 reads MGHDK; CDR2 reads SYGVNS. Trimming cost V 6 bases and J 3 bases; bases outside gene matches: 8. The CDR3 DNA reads TGTGCCAGCAGCCTAAGCCTAGCGGTCTACGAGCAGTACTTC. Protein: CASSLSLAVYEQYF.

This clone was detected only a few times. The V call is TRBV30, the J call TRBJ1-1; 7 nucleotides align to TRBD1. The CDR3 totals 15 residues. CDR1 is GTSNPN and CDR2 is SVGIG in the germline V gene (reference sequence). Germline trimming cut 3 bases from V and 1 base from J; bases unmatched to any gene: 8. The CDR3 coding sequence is TGTGCCTGGAGGGGATTGGACAGGCCGAACACTGAAGCTTTCTTT. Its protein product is CAWRGLDRPNTEAFF.

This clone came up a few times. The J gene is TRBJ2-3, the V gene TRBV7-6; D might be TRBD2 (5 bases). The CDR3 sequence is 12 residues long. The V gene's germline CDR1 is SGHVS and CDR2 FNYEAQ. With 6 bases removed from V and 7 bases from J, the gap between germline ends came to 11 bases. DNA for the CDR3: TGTGCCAGCAGTCGTGAGGGTAATACGCAGTATTTT. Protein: CASSREGNTQYF. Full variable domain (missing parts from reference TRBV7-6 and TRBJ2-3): GAGVSQSPRYKVTKRGQDVALRCDPISGHVSLYWYRQALGQGPEFLTYFNYEAQQDKSGLPNDRFSAERPEGSISTLTIQRTEQRDSAMYRCASSREGNTQYFGPGTRLTVL.

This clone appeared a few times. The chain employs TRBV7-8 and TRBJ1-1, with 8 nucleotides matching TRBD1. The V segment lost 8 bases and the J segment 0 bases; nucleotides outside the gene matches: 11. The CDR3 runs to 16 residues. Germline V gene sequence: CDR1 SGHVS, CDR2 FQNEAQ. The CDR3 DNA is TGTGCCAGCTCTGGACAGGGAATGTCCTTGAACACTGAAGCTTTCTTT. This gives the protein CASSGQGMSLNTEAFF. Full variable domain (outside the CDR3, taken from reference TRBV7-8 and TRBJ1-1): GAGVSQSPRYKVAKRGQDVALRCDPISGHVSLFWYQQALGQGPEFLTYFQNEAQLDKSGLPSDRFFAERPEGSVSTLKIQRTQQEDSAVYLCASSGQGMSLNTEAFFGQGTRLTVV.

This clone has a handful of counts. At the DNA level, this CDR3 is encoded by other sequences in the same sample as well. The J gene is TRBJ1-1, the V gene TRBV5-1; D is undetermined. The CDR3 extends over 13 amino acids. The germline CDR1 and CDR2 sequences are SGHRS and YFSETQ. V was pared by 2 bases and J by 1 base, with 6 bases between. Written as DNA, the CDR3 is TGCGCCAGCAGCTTCGCAGAGAACACTGAAGCTTTCTTT. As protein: CASSFAENTEAFF.

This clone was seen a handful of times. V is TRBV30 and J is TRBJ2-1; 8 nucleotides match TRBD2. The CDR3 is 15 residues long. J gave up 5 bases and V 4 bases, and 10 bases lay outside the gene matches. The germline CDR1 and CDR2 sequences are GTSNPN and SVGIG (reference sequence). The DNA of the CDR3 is TGTGCCTGGAAGAGGGAGCGGGAGATAGACAATGAGCAGTTCTTC. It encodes CAWKREREIDNEQFF.

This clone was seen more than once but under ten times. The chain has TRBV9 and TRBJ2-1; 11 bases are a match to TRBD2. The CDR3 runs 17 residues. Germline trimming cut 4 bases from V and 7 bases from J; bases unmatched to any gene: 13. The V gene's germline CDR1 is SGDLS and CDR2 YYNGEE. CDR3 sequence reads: CASSSVAGGPTINEQFF. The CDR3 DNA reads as TGTGCCAGCAGCTCCGTAGCGGGAGGGCCCACCATTAATGAGCAGTTCTTC. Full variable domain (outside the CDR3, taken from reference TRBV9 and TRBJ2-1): DSGVTQTPKHLITATGQRVTLRCSPRSGDLSVYWYQQSLDQGLQFLIQYYNGEERAKGNILERFSAQQFPDLHSELNLSSLELGDSALYFCASSSVAGGPTINEQFFGPGTRLTVL.

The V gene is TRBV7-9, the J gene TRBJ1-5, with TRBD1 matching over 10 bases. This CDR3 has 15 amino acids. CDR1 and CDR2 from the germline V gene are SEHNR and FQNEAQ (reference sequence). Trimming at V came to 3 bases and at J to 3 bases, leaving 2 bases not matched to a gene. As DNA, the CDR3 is TGTGCCAGCAGCTTGGGACAGGGGAACAATCAGCCCCAGCATTTT. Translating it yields CASSLGQGNNQPQHF.

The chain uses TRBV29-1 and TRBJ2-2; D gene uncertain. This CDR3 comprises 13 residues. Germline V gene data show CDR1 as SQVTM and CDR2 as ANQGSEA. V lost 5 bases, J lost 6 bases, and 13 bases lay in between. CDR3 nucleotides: TGCAGCGTTCAGAGTGTCCGAGCCGGGGAGCTGTTTTTT. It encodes CSVQSVRAGELFF.

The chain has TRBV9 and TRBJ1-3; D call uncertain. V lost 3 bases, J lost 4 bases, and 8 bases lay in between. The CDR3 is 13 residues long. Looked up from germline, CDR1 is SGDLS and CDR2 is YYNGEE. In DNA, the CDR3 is TGTGCCAGCAGCGAGAGGGTCGGAAACACCATATATTTT. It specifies CASSERVGNTIYF.

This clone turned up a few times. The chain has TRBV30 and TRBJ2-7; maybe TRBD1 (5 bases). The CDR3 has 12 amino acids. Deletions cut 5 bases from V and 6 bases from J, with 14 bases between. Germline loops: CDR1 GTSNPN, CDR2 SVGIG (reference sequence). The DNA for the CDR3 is TGTGCCTGGGTTCCAGGGCTAGGCGAGCAGTACTTC. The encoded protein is CAWVPGLGEQYF. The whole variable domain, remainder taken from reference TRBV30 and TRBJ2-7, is SQTIHQWPATLVQPVGSPLSLECTVEGTSNPNLYWYRQAAGRGLQLLFYSVGIGQISSEVPQNLSASRPQDRQFILSSKKLLLSDSGFYLCAWVPGLGEQYFGPGTRLTVT.

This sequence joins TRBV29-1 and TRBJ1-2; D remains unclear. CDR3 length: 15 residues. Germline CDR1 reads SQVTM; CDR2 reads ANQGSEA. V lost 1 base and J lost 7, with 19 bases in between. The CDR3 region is CSVEAPWYERAGYTF. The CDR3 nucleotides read TGCAGCGTTGAAGCTCCCTGGTACGAAAGGGCTGGCTACACCTTC.

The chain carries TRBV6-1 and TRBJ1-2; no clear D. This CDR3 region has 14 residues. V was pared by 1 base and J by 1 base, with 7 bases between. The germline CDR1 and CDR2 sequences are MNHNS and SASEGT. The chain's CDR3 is CASSEGHDNYGYTF. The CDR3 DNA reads TGTGCCAGCAGTGAAGGACACGATAACTATGGCTACACCTTC.

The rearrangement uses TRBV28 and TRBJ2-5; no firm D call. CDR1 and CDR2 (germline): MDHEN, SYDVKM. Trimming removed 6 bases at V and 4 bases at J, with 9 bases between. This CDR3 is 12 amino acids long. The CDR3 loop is CASSPVGETQYF. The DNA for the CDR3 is TGTGCCAGCAGCCCGGTCGGAGAGACCCAGTACTTC. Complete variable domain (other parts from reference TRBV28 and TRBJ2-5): DVKVTQSSRYLVKRTGEKVFLECVQDMDHENMFWYRQDPGLGLRLIYFSYDVKMKEKGDIPEGYSVSREKKERFSLILESASTNQTSMYLCASSPVGETQYFGPGTRLLVL.

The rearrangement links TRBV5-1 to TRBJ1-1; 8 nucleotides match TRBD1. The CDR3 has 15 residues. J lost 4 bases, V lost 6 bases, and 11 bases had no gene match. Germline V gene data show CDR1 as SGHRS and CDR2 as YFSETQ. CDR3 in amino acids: CASTQDQGAGTEAFF. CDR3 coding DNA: TGCGCCAGCACCCAAGACCAGGGGGCTGGCACTGAAGCTTTCTTT.

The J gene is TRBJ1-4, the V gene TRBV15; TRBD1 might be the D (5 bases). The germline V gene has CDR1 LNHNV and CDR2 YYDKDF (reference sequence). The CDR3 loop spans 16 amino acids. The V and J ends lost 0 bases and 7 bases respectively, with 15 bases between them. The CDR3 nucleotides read TGTGCCACCAGCAGAGATCTCCAGGGACTCGTTGAAAAACTGTTTTTT. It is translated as CATSRDLQGLVEKLFF.

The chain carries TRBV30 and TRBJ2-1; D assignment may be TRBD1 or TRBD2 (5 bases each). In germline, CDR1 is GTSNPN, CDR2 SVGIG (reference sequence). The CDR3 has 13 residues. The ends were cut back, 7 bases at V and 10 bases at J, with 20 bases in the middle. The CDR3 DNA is TGTGCCTTTACCCGGGACGGTGATAGCGAGCAGTTCTTC. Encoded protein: CAFTRDGDSEQFF.

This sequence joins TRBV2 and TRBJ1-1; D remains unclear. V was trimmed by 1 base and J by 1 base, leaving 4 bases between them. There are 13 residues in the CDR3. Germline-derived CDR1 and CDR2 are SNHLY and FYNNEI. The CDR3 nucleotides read TGTGCCAGCAGTGAAGGCACGAACACTGAAGCTTTCTTT. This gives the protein CASSEGTNTEAFF. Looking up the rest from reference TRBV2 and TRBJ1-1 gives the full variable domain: EPEVTQTPSHQVTQMGQEVILRCVPISNHLYFYWYRQILGQKVEFLVSFYNNEISEKSEIFDDQFSVERPDGSNFTLKIRSTKLEDSAMYFCASSEGTNTEAFFGQGTRLTVV.

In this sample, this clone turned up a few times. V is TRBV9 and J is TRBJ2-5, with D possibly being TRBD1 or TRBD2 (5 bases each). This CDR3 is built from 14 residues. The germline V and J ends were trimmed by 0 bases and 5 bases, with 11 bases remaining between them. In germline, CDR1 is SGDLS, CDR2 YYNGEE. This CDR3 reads CASSVGGVGETQYF. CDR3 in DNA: TGTGCCAGCAGCGTAGGAGGGGTAGGGGAGACCCAGTACTTC.

CDR3 sequence: CASSSRDGNYGYTF. The CDR3 nucleotides read TGTGCCAGCAGCTCCAGAGACGGAAACTATGGCTACACCTTC. V usage is TRBV13 and J usage is TRBJ1-2; D remains ambiguous. The V gene's germline CDR1 is PRHDT and CDR2 FYEKMQ (reference sequence). Trimming took off 4 bases at V and 2 bases at J, with 11 bases between the two ends. There are 14 residues in the CDR3.

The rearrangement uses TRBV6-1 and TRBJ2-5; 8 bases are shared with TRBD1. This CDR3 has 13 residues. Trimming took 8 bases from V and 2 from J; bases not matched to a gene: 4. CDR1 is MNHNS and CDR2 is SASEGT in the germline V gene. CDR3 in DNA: TGTGCCAGCCTAACAGGGGGTCAAGAGACCCAGTACTTC. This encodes CASLTGGQETQYF.

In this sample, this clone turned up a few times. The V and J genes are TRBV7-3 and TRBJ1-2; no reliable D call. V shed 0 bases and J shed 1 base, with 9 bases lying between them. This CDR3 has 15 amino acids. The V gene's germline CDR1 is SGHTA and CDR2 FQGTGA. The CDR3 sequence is CASSLTLGSNYGYTF. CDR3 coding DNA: TGTGCCAGCAGCTTAACGTTGGGCAGTAACTATGGCTACACCTTC.

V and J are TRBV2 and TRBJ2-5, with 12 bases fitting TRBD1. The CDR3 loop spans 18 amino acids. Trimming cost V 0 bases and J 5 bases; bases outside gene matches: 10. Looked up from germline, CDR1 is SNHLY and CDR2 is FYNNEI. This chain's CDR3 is CASSEAGHGTGGWETQYF. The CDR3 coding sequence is TGTGCCAGCAGTGAAGCCGGACATGGGACAGGGGGCTGGGAGACCCAGTACTTC.

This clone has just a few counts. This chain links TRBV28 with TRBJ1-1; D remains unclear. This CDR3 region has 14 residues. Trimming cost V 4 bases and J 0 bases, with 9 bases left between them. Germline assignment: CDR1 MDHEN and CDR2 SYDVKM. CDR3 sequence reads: CASSSPGVNTEAFF. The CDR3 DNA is TGTGCCAGCAGTTCCCCCGGGGTGAACACTGAAGCTTTCTTT.

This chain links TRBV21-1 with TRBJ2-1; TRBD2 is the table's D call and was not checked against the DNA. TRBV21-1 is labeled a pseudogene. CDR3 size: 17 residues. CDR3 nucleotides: TGTGCCAGCAGCAAAGTGGGCCCGGGAGGGCCAAACAATGAGCAGTTCTTC. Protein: CASSKVGPGGPNNEQFF.

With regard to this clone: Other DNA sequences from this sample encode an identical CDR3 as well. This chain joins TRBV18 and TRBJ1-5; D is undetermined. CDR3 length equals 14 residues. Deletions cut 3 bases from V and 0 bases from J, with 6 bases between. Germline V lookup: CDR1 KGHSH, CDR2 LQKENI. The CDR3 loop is CASSPRYSNQPQHF. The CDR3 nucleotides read TGTGCCAGCTCACCCCGGTATAGCAATCAGCCCCAGCATTTT.

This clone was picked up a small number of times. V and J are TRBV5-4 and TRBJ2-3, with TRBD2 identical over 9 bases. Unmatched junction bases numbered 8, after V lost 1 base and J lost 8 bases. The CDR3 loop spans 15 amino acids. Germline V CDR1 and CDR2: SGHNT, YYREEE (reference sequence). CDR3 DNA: TGTGCCAGCAGCTTGAGGCGGGAGGGCCAGATTACGCAGTATTTT. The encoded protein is CASSLRREGQITQYF.